These 22 T cell receptor beta chains were all obtained from the same sample, sequenced in a study of OX40 agonist ivuxolimab in advanced cancers. Method: immunoSEQ multiplex PCR; TCRdb's copy keeps in-frame clones and lacks some. The sample yields 53,000 or so clones, more than 70% seen once. The sequences come from CD4+ or CD8+ T cells sorted from blood, collected in a trial of the OX40 agonist ivuxolimab. These receptors came from an adult with an advanced solid tumor such as melanoma, head and neck, liver or kidney cancer.

The chain combines TRBV6-5 with TRBJ2-1; 13 bases align to TRBD2. This CDR3 has 16 residues. V trimming: 1 base; J trimming: 5 bases; junction bases outside the gene matches: 2. Germline V gene lookup returns CDR1 MNHEY and CDR2 SVGAGI. The CDR3 reads CASSYWGTSGDNEQFF. DNA of the CDR3: TGTGCCAGCAGTTACTGGGGGACTAGCGGGGACAATGAGCAGTTCTTC.

The J gene is TRBJ1-1, the V gene TRBV13; D perhaps matches TRBD1 (5 bases). CDR1 and CDR2 from the germline V gene are PRHDT and FYEKMQ (reference sequence). This CDR3 comprises 14 residues. Trimming stripped 3 bases from V and 4 bases from J, with 12 bases between. Here the CDR3 reads CASSFGDVGTEAFF. The DNA of the CDR3 is TGTGCCAGCAGCTTTGGGGACGTGGGCACTGAAGCTTTCTTT.

J is TRBJ2-7 and V is TRBV5-1, with 8 bases matching TRBD1. The CDR3 covers 14 residues. The germline CDR1 and CDR2 sequences are SGHRS and YFSETQ. The V gene end was trimmed by 4 bases and the J gene end by 5 bases; junction bases not matched to a gene: 8. The CDR3 reads CASSRGQAPHEQYF. In nucleotides, the CDR3 is TGCGCCAGCAGCCGGGGACAGGCACCCCACGAGCAGTACTTC.

The gene calls are TRBV5-6 and TRBJ2-5, with 12 positions matching TRBD2. Per germline, CDR1 SGHDT and CDR2 YYEEEE. The CDR3 length is 15 residues. J gave up 2 bases and V 4 bases, and 3 bases lay outside the gene matches. Here the CDR3 reads CASSRLAGGQETQYF. CDR3 nucleotide sequence: TGTGCCAGCAGCCGTCTAGCGGGAGGGCAAGAGACCCAGTACTTC.

The V gene is TRBV19, the J gene TRBJ1-5; tentative D call: TRBD1 (6 bases). The CDR3 is 16 residues long. Germline V gene sequence: CDR1 LNHDA, CDR2 SQIVND (reference sequence). The germline V and J ends were trimmed by 7 bases and 0 bases, with 16 bases remaining between them. CDR3 DNA sequence: TGTGCCAGTATGTGGACAGATCGATATAGCAATCAGCCCCAGCATTTT. Translation: CASMWTDRYSNQPQHF.

This clone was seen more than once but under ten times. The chain combines TRBV21-1 with TRBJ1-1; the D call TRBD1 from the table was never checked on the DNA. TRBV21-1 is designated a pseudogene. The CDR3 runs to 14 residues. CDR3 amino acids: CASRKRTGVAEAFF. The DNA of the CDR3 is TGTGCCAGCAGAAAGAGGACAGGGGTAGCTGAAGCTTTCTTT.

The J gene is TRBJ2-7, the V gene TRBV28; D unclear. The CDR3 length is 14 residues. V was trimmed by 5 bases and J by 2 bases, leaving 13 bases between them. CDR1 MDHEN and CDR2 SYDVKM come from the germline V gene. DNA of the CDR3: TGTGCCAGCAGTGCTGGCGGTTCTACCTACGAGCAGTACTTC. Residues: CASSAGGSTYEQYF. Filled out from reference TRBV28 and TRBJ2-7, the complete variable domain reads DVKVTQSSRYLVKRTGEKVFLECVQDMDHENMFWYRQDPGLGLRLIYFSYDVKMKEKGDIPEGYSVSREKKERFSLILESASTNQTSMYLCASSAGGSTYEQYFGPGTRLTVT.

CDR3 DNA: TGTGCCAGCTCACCACGGACAGGGGGGAGGAACACTGAAGCTTTCTTT. It codes for CASSPRTGGRNTEAFF. This chain connects TRBV18 to TRBJ1-1; 10 nucleotides align to TRBD1. This CDR3 region has 16 residues. After removal of 1 base from V and 1 base from J, the junction contained 3 bases not matched to a gene. Germline V gene sequence: CDR1 KGHSH, CDR2 LQKENI.

V and J are TRBV6-5 and TRBJ2-5, with 8 positions matching TRBD1. With 5 bases clipped from V and 5 bases from J, the junction kept 4 bases outside the gene matches. CDR3 length: 13 amino acids. Per the germline V gene, CDR1 is MNHEY and CDR2 is SVGAGI. The CDR3 sequence is CASSRQGMETQYF. The CDR3 nucleotides read TGTGCCAGCAGTCGACAGGGGATGGAGACCCAGTACTTC.

V is TRBV5-4 and J is TRBJ2-3, with D perhaps being TRBD1 or TRBD2 (7 bases each). This CDR3 has 17 residues. V lost 0 bases and J lost 4, with 18 bases in between. Germline-derived CDR1 and CDR2 are SGHNT and YYREEE (reference sequence). In DNA form, the CDR3 reads TGTGCCAGCAGCTTGGGGGAGGGGCAGGGGGACTCAGATACGCAGTATTTT. Amino acid sequence: CASSLGEGQGDSDTQYF. Filled out from reference TRBV5-4 and TRBJ2-3, the complete variable domain reads ETGVTQSPTHLIKTRGQQVTLRCSSQSGHNTVSWYQQALGQGPQFIFQYYREEENGRGNFPPRFSGLQFPNYSSELNVNALELDDSALYLCASSLGEGQGDSDTQYFGPGTRLTVL.

This chain joins TRBV2 and TRBJ1-6, with D perhaps matching TRBD1 (5 bases). Deletions cut 6 bases from V and 8 bases from J, with 11 bases between. In germline, CDR1 is SNHLY, CDR2 FYNNEI. This CDR3 is 13 amino acids long. CDR3 DNA sequence: TGTGCCAGCAGAACAGGCGGACATTCACCCCTCCACTTT. Translation gives CASRTGGHSPLHF.

The rearrangement joins TRBV7-2 to TRBJ2-7; possibly TRBD1 or TRBD2 for D (6 bases each). CDR3 length: 15 residues. Trimming pared 4 bases from V and 1 base from J, leaving 14 bases between. CDR1 and CDR2 from the germline V gene are SGHTA and FQGNSA. Here the CDR3 reads CASSSWGAPSYEQYF. The CDR3 nucleotides are TGTGCCAGCAGCTCCTGGGGGGCCCCTTCCTACGAGCAGTACTTC. Drawing the rest from reference TRBV7-2 and TRBJ2-7, the complete variable domain is GAGVSQSPSNKVTEKGKDVELRCDPISGHTALYWYRQSLGQGLEFLIYFQGNSAPDKSGLPSDRFSAERTGGSVSTLTIQRTQQEDSAVYLCASSSWGAPSYEQYFGPGTRLTVT.

The rearrangement joins TRBV10-3 to TRBJ1-5, with 7 nucleotides matching TRBD1. The CDR3 totals 15 residues. Germline CDR1 ENHRY, CDR2 SYGVKD. J was trimmed by 0 bases and V by 10 bases; bases with no gene match: 9. The CDR3 region is CATRGDSFSNQPQHF. DNA for the CDR3: TGTGCCACCCGAGGGGACAGCTTTAGCAATCAGCCCCAGCATTTT.

This chain joins TRBV9 and TRBJ2-1, with D perhaps matching TRBD2 (5 bases). This CDR3 is built from 15 residues. Germline CDR1 is SGDLS and CDR2 is YYNGEE. V lost 4 bases, J lost 6 bases, and 17 bases lay in between. DNA of the CDR3: TGTGCCAGCAGCAGCGGCCTGGGCCTGGGCAATGAGCAGTTCTTC. This gives the protein CASSSGLGLGNEQFF.

The chain combines TRBV10-3 with TRBJ2-1; 8 positions match TRBD2. The CDR3 has 12 residues. V dropped 10 bases and J dropped 3; count of bases not matched to a gene: 2. The V gene's germline CDR1 is ENHRY and CDR2 SYGVKD. This chain's CDR3 is CATSGSYNEQFF. In DNA, the CDR3 is TGTGCCACAAGCGGGAGCTACAATGAGCAGTTCTTC.

The chain couples TRBV2 to TRBJ2-7; 7 bases are a match to TRBD2. There are 14 residues in the CDR3. CDR1 SNHLY and CDR2 FYNNEI come from the germline V gene. V lost 4 bases and J lost 4; bases outside the gene matches: 7. CDR3 sequence: CASSGTSTWYEQYF. The CDR3, as DNA: TGTGCCAGCAGTGGGACTAGTACCTGGTACGAGCAGTACTTC.

V usage is TRBV30 and J usage is TRBJ1-2; 8 nucleotides line up with TRBD1. The CDR3 extends over 13 amino acids. The germline V gene encodes CDR1 GTSNPN and CDR2 SVGIG (reference sequence). After removal of 2 bases from V and 4 bases from J, the junction contained 3 bases not matched to a gene. CDR3: CAWSQTGVYGYTF. CDR3 nucleotide sequence: TGTGCCTGGAGTCAGACAGGGGTCTATGGCTACACCTTC.

The genes are TRBV21-1 and TRBJ1-5. TRBV21-1 is termed a pseudogene. The CDR3 runs to 17 residues. The CDR3 bases are TGTGCCAGCAGCAAAGCGGGGGGCAGGGGAGGCAATCAGCCCCAGCATTTT. It specifies CASSKAGGRGGNQPQHF.

The gene calls are TRBV11-2 and TRBJ1-5; D possibly corresponds to TRBD1 (6 bases). The V and J ends lost 1 base and 6 bases respectively, with 13 bases between them. From germline, CDR1 is SGHAT and CDR2 FQNNGV. The CDR3 spans 15 residues. This CDR3 reads CASSLGPVGAQPQHF. CDR3 bases: TGTGCCAGCAGCTTAGGGCCTGTGGGGGCTCAGCCCCAGCATTTT.

The V call is TRBV30, the J call TRBJ2-1, with D perhaps matching TRBD2 (6 bases). There are 15 residues in the CDR3. Germline V gives CDR1 GTSNPN, CDR2 SVGIG (reference sequence). V was trimmed by 6 bases and J by 3 bases, leaving 18 bases between them. The CDR3 nucleotides are TGTGCCTGCCGGTTAGCGGCTGCGGGCTACAATGAGCAGTTCTTC. Its protein product is CACRLAAAGYNEQFF.

The chain links TRBV5-4 to TRBJ2-6; unclear D gene. V was trimmed by 4 bases and J by 3 bases, leaving 11 bases between them. CDR3 length equals 15 residues. In germline, CDR1 is SGHNT, CDR2 YYREEE (reference sequence). The CDR3 region has the DNA TGTGCCAGCAGCCTCCAGATGAGTGGGGCCAACGTCCTGACTTTC. This codes for CASSLQMSGANVLTF.

This chain links TRBV2 with TRBJ1-6; the D is unclear. Germline CDR1 reads SNHLY; CDR2 reads FYNNEI. The CDR3 consists of 13 residues. V was cut by 6 bases and J by 8 bases, with 11 bases left in between. In DNA, the CDR3 is TGTGCCAGCAGCCCCACGGAGGATTCACCCCTCCACTTT. Its translation is CASSPTEDSPLHF. Drawing the rest from reference TRBV2 and TRBJ1-6, the complete variable domain is EPEVTQTPSHQVTQMGQEVILRCVPISNHLYFYWYRQILGQKVEFLVSFYNNEISEKSEIFDDQFSVERPDGSNFTLKIRSTKLEDSAMYFCASSPTEDSPLHFGNGTRLTVT.